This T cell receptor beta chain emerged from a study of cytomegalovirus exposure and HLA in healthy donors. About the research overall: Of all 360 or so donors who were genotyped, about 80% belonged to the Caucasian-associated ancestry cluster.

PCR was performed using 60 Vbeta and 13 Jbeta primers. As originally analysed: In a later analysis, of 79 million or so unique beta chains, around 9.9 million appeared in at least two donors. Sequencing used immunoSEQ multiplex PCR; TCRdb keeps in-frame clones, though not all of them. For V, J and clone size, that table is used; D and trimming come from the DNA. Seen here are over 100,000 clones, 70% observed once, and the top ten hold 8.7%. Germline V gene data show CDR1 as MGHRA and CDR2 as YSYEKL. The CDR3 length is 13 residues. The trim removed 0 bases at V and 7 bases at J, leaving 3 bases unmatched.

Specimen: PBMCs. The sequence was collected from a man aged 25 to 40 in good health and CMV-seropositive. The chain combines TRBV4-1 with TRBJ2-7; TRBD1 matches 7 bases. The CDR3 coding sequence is TGCGCCAGCAGCCAAGATCCCAGGGGGGAGCAGTACTTC. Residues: CASSQDPRGEQYF.